The clone carrying this T cell receptor beta chain was seen at least ten times. J was trimmed by 4 bases and V by 7 bases; bases with no gene match: 9. The CDR3 has 15 residues. Germline V gene sequence: CDR1 LNHDA, CDR2 SQIVND (reference sequence). This sample stems from a study of spatial heterogeneity in lung cancer. Time point denoted: sample taken at primary tumor resection. TCRdb re-called the 5' RACE reads through MiXCR, storing one row per CDR3 protein. The repertoire consists of about 22,000 distinct CDR3 sequences, with 5.8% occurring once and the leading ten covering approximately 30%. The sequenced sample was PBMCs, obtained at surgery. V gene TRBV19 combines with J gene TRBJ2-3; TRBD2 matches 9 bases. The TCR sequence derives from a male donor with early-stage non-small cell lung cancer. The CDR3 loop is CASNGGRGPPDTQYF. The CDR3 bases are TGTGCCAGTAATGGCGGGAGGGGACCCCCAGATACGCAGTATTTT. The entire variable domain, with the rest obtained from reference TRBV19 and TRBJ2-3, is as follows: DGGITQSPKYLFRKEGQNVTLSCEQNLNHDAMYWYRQDPGQGLRLIYYSQIVNDFQKGDIAEGYSVSREKKESFPLTVTSAQKNPTAFYLCASNGGRGPPDTQYFGPGTRLTVL.